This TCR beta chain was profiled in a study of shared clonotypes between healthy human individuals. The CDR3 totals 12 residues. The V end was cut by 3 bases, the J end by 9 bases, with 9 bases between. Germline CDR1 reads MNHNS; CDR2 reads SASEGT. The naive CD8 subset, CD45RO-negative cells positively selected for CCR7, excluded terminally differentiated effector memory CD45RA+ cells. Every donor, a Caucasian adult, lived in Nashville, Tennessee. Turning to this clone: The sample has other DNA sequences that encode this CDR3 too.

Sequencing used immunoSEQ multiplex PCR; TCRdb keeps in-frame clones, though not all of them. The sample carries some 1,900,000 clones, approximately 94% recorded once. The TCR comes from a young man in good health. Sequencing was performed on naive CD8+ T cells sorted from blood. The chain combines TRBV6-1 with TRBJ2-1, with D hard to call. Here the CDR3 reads CASSDLGGEQFF. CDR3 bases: TGTGCCAGCAGTGACTTGGGCGGTGAGCAGTTCTTC.